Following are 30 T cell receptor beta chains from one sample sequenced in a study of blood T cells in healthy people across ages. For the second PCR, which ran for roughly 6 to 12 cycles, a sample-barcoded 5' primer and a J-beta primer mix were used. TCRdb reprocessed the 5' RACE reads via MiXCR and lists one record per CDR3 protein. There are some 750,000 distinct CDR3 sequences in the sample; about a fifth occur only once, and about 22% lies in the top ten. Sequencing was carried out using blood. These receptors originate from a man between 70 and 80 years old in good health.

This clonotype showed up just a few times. CDR3 loop: CASSRIQLGTQYF. The DNA for the CDR3 is TGTGCCAGCAGCCGCATACAACTAGGGACCCAGTACTTC. This sequence joins TRBV28 and TRBJ2-5; a weak D match, TRBD2 (5 bases). Germline loops: CDR1 MDHEN, CDR2 SYDVKM. Trimming removed 6 bases at V and 7 bases at J, with 15 bases between. The CDR3 loop spans 13 amino acids.

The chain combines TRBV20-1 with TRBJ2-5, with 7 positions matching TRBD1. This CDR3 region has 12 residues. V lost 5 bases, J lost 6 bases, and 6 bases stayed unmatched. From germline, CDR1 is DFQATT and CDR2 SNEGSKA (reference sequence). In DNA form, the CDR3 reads TGCAGTGCTGCCAGGGGGTCTCAGACCCAGTACTTC. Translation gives CSAARGSQTQYF.

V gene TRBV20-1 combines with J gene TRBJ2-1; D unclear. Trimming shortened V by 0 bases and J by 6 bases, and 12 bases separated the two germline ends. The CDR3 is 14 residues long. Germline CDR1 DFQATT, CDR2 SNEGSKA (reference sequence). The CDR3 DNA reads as TGCAGTGCTAGAGATCGAACGCGGCGCAATGAGCAGTTCTTC. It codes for CSARDRTRRNEQFF.

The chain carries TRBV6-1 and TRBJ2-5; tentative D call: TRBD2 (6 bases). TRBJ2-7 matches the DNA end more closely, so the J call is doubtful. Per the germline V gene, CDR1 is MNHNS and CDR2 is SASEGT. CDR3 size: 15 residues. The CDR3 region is CASSEALGRTYEQYF. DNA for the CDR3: TGTGCCAGCAGTGAAGCGTTAGGGAGGACGTACGAGCAGTACTTC.

The CDR3 DNA reads as TGTGCCAGCAGGCCTCTAGCGGGAGGGCCTGGTGAGCAGTTCTTC. This translates into CASRPLAGGPGEQFF. The chain employs TRBV6-2 or TRBV6-3 and TRBJ2-5, with 12 positions matching TRBD2. The DNA end favors TRBJ2-1, so the J call may be wrong. CDR3 length: 15 residues. CDR1 and CDR2 from the germline V gene are MNHEY and SVGEGT.

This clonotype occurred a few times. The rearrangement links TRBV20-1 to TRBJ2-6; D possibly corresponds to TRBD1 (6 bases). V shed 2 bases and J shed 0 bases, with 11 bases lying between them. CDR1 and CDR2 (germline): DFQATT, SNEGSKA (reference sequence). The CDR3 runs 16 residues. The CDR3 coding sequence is TGCAGTGCTAGACGAAACAGGGACTCTGGGGCCAACGTCCTGACTTTC. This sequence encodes CSARRNRDSGANVLTF.

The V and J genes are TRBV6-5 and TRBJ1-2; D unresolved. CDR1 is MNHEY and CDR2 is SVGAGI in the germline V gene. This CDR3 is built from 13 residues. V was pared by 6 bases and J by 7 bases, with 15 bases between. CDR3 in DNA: TGTGCCAGCAGATCAGACACTCGGGGTGGCTACACCTTC. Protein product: CASRSDTRGGYTF.

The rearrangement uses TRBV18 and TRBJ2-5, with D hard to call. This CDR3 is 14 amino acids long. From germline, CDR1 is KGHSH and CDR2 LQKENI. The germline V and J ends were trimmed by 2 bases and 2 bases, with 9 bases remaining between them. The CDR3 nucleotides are TGTGCCAGCTCACCAACGAATGTTCAAGAGACCCAGTACTTC. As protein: CASSPTNVQETQYF.

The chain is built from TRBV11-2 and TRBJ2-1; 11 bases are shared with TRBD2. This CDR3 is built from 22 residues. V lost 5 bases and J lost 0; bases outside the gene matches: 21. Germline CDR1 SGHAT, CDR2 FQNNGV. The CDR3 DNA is TGTGCCAGCAGCAAACGCGGTCTTGGTCTAGCGGGGGGCTTAAGCTCCTACAATGAGCAGTTCTTC. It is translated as CASSKRGLGLAGGLSSYNEQFF.

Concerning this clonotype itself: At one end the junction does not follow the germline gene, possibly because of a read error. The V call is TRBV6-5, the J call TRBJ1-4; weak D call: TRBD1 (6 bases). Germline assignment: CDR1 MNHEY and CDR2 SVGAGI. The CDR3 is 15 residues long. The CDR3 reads CTSRPRDNSNEKLFF. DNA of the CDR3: TGTACCAGCAGACCCCGGGACAACTCTAATGAAAAACTGTTTTTT.

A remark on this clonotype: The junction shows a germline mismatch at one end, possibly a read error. CDR3 amino acids: CASSQALTQGANTEAFF. CDR3 nucleotides: TGCGCCAGCAGCCAAGCCCTCACCCAGGGGGCGAACACTGAAGCTTTCTTT. The chain has TRBV11-2 and TRBJ1-1; 8 positions match TRBD1. The germline V gene encodes CDR1 SGHAT and CDR2 FQNNGV. There are 17 residues in the CDR3.

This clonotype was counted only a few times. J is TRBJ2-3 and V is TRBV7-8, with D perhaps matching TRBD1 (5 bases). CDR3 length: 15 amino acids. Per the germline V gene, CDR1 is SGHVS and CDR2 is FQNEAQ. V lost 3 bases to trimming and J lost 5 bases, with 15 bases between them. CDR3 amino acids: CASSFHETGGDTQYF. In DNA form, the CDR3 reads TGTGCCAGCAGCTTCCATGAAACAGGCGGAGATACGCAGTATTTT.

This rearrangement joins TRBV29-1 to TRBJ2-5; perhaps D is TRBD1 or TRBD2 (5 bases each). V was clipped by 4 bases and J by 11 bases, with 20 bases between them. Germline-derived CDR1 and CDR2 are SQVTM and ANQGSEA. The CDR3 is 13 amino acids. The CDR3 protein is CSVGTGLGAEQYF. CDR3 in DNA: TGCAGCGTTGGTACCGGACTTGGGGCGGAGCAGTACTTC.

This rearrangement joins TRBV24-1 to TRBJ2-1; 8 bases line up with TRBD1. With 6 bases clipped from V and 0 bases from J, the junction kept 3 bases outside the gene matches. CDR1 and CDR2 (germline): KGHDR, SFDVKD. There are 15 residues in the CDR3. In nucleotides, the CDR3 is TGTGCCACCAGTAGGACAGGGAGCTCCTACAATGAGCAGTTCTTC. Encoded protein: CATSRTGSSYNEQFF.

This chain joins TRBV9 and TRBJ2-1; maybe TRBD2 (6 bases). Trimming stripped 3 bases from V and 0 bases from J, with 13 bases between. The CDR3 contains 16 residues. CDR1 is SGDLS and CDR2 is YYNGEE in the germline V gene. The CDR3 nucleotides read TGTGCCAGCAGCGCCCACGCGCGGGGCTCCTACAATGAGCAGTTCTTC. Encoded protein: CASSAHARGSYNEQFF.

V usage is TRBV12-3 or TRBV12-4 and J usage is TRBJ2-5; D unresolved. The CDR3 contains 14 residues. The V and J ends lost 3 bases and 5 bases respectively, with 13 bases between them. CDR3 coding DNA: TGTGCCAGCAGTTTGCGGACCTTAGGGGAGACCCAGTACTTC. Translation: CASSLRTLGETQYF.

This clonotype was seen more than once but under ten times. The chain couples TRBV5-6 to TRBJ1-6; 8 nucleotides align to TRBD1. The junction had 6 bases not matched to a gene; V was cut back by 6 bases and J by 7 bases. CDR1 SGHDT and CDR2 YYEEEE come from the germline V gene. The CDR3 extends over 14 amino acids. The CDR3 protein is CASKRDRNNSPLHF. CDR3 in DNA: TGTGCCAGCAAGCGGGACAGGAACAATTCACCCCTCCACTTT.

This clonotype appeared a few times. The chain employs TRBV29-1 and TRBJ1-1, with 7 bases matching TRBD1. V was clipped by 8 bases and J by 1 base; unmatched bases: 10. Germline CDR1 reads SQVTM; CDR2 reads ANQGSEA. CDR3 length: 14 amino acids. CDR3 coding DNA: TGCAGCATACAACAGGGGCCCGCGAACACTGAAGCTTTCTTT. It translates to CSIQQGPANTEAFF.

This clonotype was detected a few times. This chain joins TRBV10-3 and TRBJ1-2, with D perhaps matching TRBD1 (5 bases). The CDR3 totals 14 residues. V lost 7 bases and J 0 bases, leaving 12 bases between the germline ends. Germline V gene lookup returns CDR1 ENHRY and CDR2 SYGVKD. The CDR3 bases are TGTGCCATCAATACCCCCAGGGCTAACTATGGCTACACCTTC. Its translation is CAINTPRANYGYTF.

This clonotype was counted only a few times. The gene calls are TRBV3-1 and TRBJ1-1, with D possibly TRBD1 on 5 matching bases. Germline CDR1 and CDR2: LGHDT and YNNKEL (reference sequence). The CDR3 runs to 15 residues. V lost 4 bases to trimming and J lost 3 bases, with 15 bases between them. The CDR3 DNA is TGTGCCAGCAGCCTAATTCCGGGACGGTACACTGAAGCTTTCTTT. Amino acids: CASSLIPGRYTEAFF.

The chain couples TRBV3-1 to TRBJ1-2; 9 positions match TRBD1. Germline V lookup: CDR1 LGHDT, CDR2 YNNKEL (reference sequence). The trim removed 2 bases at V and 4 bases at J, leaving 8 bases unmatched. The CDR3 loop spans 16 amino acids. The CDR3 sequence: CASSQSTGGRGYGYTF. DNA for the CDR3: TGTGCCAGCAGCCAAAGTACAGGGGGCAGAGGCTATGGCTACACCTTC.

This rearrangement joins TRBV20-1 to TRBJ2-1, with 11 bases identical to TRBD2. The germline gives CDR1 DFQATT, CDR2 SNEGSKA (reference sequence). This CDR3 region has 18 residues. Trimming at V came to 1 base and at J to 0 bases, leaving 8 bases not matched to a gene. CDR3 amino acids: CSARVTSGGLLSYNEQFF. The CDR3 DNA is TGCAGTGCTAGAGTTACTAGCGGGGGCCTCCTCTCCTACAATGAGCAGTTCTTC.

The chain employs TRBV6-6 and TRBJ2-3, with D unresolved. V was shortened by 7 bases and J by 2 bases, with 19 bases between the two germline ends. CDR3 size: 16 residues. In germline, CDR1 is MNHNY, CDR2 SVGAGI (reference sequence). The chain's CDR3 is CASKLPGALNTDTQYF. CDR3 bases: TGTGCCAGCAAGCTCCCCGGAGCGTTAAACACAGATACGCAGTATTTT.

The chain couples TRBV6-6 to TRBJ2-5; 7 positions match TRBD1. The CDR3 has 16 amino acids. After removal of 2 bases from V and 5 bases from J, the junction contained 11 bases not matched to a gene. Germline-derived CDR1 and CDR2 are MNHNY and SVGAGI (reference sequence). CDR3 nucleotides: TGTGCCAGCAGTTACCCGCAAGGGGGCAGGGCCGAGACCCAGTACTTC. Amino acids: CASSYPQGGRAETQYF.

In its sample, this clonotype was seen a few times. CDR3 sequence (DNA): TGTGCCAGCAGTTTTCTGTGGGGGGAGGGTGGCTACACCTTC. This encodes CASSFLWGEGGYTF. The rearrangement links TRBV12-3 or TRBV12-4 to TRBJ1-2, with D possibly TRBD1 on 5 matching bases. Deletions cut 3 bases from V and 7 bases from J, with 15 bases between. CDR3 length: 14 residues.

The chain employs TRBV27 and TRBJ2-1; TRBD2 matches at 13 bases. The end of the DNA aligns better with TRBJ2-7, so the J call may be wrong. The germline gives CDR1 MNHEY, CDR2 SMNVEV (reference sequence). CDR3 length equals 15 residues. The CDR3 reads CASSRTSGRVSEQYV. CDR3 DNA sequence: TGTGCCAGCAGTCGGACTAGCGGGAGAGTTTCCGAGCAGTACGTC.

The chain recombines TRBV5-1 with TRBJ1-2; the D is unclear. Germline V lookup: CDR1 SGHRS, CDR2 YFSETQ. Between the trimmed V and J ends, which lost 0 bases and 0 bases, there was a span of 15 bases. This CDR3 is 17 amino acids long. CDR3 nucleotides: TGCGCCAGCAGCTTGGCGTCAGATTACGGAGCTAACTATGGCTACACCTTC. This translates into CASSLASDYGANYGYTF.

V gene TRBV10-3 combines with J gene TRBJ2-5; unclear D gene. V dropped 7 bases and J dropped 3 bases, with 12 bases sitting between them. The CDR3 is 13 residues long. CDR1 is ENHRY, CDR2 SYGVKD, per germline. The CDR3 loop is CAIKIDQKETQYF. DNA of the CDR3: TGTGCCATCAAAATAGACCAGAAAGAGACCCAGTACTTC.

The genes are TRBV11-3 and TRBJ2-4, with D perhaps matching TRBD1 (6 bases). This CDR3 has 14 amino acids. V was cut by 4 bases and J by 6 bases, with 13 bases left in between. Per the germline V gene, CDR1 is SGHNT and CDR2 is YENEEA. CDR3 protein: CASSSGQPSNIQYF. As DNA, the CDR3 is TGTGCCAGCAGCTCCGGACAGCCCTCAAACATTCAGTACTTC. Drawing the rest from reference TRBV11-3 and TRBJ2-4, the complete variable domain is EAGVVQSPRYKIIEKKQPVAFWCNPISGHNTLYWYLQNLGQGPELLIRYENEEAVDDSQLPKDRFSAERLKGVDSTLKIQPAELGDSAVYLCASSSGQPSNIQYFGAGTRLSVL.

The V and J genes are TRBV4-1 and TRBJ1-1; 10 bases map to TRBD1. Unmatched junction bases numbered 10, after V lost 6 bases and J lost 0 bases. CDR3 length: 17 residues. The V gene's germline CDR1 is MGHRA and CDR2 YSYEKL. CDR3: CASSPGDRGPLNTEAFF. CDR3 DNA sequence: TGCGCCAGCAGTCCCGGGGACAGGGGCCCCCTGAACACTGAAGCTTTCTTT.